This T cell receptor (beta chain) was identified in a study of blood T cell repertoires in COVID-19. Study-wide background: T cells, B-cell-depleted T cells, or PBMCs provided the cDNA or gDNA that served as material.

Germline CDR1 and CDR2: ENHRY and SYGVKD. V was pared by 4 bases and J by 6 bases, with 9 bases between. The length of the CDR3 is 13 residues. Using immunoSEQ multiplex PCR, the repertoire was profiled, and TCRdb retains in-frame clones only, with some absent. The sample has some 150,000 clones, 87% seen once; the top ten hold approximately 0.95%. This TCR derives from a woman aged 45-65 years with acute or convalescent COVID-19. The chain carries TRBV10-3 and TRBJ2-2; D remains ambiguous. Sequences were obtained from peripheral blood. The CDR3 protein is CAISGYFAGELFF. The CDR3 nucleotides read TGTGCCATCAGTGGATACTTCGCCGGGGAGCTGTTTTTT.